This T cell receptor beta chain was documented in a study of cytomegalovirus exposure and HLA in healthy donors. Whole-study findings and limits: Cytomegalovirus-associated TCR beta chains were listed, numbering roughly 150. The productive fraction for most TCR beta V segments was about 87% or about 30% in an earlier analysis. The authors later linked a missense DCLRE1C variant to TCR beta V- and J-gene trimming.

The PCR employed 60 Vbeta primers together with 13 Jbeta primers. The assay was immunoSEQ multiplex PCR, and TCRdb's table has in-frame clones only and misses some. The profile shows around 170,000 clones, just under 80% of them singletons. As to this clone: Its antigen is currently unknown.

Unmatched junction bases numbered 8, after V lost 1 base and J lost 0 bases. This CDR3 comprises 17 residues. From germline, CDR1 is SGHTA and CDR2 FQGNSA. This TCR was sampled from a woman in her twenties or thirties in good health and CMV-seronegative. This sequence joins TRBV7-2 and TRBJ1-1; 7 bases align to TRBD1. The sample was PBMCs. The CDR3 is CASSLEGADLLNTEAFF. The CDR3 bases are TGTGCCAGCAGCTTAGAGGGGGCCGATCTATTGAACACTGAAGCTTTCTTT.